The clone carrying this TCR beta chain was seen at least ten times. As yet, its antigen is unknown. These data belong to a study of spatial heterogeneity in lung cancer. For the study at large: A consistent excess of beta-chain over alpha-chain sequences was detected.

TCRdb re-called the 5' RACE reads with MiXCR, one entry per CDR3 protein. The top ten hold roughly 7.1% of the sample, which has approximately 10,000 distinct CDR3 sequences, about 5.7% seen once. Time point defined: sample taken at primary tumor resection. Unsorted whole RNA of tumor, nontumor lung or frozen PBMC was sequenced. The CDR3 is made up of 18 amino acids. Germline V gene data show CDR1 as DFQATT and CDR2 as SNEGSKA (reference sequence). V was pared by 0 bases and J by 0 bases, with 10 bases of the junction left unmatched. Overall study results and limits: Counts of expanded intratumoral alpha and beta TCRs tracked tumor mutation counts.

The chain has TRBV20-1 and TRBJ2-2; 7 positions agree with TRBD2. Sequenced material: lung tumor tissue, taken at surgery. This TCR derives from a female donor with early-stage non-small cell lung cancer. Here the CDR3 reads CSARDSLAAVTNTGELFF. As DNA, the CDR3 is TGCAGTGCTAGAGATTCTCTAGCGGCCGTCACGAACACCGGGGAGCTGTTTTTT.